This entry features one T cell receptor (beta chain) sequence. The data belong to a study of shared clonotypes between healthy human individuals. Study background: Those who served as donors were a couple of women and a few men between the ages of 18 and 49.

The table came from immunoSEQ multiplex PCR; TCRdb's copy has only in-frame clones and leaves some out. The profile shows a few hundred thousand clones, almost 97% of them singletons. Trimming removed 8 bases from V and 0 bases from J, with 14 bases in between. CDR3 length: 15 residues. Germline CDR1 MDHEN, CDR2 SYDVKM. This receptor was identified in a woman in her thirties in good health. The V gene is TRBV28, the J gene TRBJ2-1; D assignment may be TRBD1 or TRBD2 (5 bases each). Sample: naive CD4+ T cells sorted from blood. Documented subset: CD45RA+ positively selected. This CDR3 is CASVGRASSYNEQFF. In nucleotides, the CDR3 is TGTGCCAGCGTGGGGCGGGCCAGCTCCTACAATGAGCAGTTCTTC. The full variable domain, rest sourced from reference TRBV28 and TRBJ2-1, is DVKVTQSSRYLVKRTGEKVFLECVQDMDHENMFWYRQDPGLGLRLIYFSYDVKMKEKGDIPEGYSVSREKKERFSLILESASTNQTSMYLCASVGRASSYNEQFFGPGTRLTVL.